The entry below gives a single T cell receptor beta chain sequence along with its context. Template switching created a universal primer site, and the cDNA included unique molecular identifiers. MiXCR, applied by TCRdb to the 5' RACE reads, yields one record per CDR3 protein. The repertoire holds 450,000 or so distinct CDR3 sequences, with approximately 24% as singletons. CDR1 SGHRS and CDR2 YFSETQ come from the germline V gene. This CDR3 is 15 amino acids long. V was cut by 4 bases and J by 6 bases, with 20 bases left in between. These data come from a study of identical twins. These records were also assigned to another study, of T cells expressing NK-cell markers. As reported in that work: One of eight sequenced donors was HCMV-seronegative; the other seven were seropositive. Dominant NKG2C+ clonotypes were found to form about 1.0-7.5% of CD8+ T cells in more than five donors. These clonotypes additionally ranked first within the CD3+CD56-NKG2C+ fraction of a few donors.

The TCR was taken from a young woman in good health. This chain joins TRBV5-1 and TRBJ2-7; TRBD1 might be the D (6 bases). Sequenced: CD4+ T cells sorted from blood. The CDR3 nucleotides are TGCGCCAGCAGCACCCTACAGGGAGTCGATGGCGAGCAGTACTTC. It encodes CASSTLQGVDGEQYF. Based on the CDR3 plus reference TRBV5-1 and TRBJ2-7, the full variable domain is KAGVTQTPRYLIKTRGQQVTLSCSPISGHRSVSWYQQTPGQGLQFLFEYFSETQRNKGNFPGRFSGRQFSNSRSEMNVSTLELGDSALYLCASSTLQGVDGEQYFGPGTRLTVT.